The 18 T cell receptor beta chains in this list originate from one sample, sequenced in a study of T-cell reconstitution after alpha-beta-depleted transplantation in children (dated by TCRdb to the mid-2010s). Library method: PCR. The reads were generated on an Illumina HiSeq 2500. Molecular barcoding was employed in the preparation of TCR libraries, with unique molecular identifiers being used to normalize TCRbeta repertoire quantification. TCRdb's own reprocessing of the public reads used fastp at Q25 and MiXCR and kept productive beta chains. Identical CDR3 proteins give one entry, which carries the most common genes and DNA. This sample has 95,000 to 120,000 distinct CDR3 sequences in its table, and 5.5% to 6.5% of those were observed once. The top ten clones comprise roughly 25% of the sample. Per the publication, the treatment or condition label means: allogeneic hematopoietic cell transplantation with graft depleted of TCRalphabeta T cells and CD19 B cells.

Sequences were derived from PBMCs, mostly from graft donor cells, sampled 360 days after TCRalphabeta/CD19-depleted stem cell transplant. These receptors were obtained from a male patient aged 2 to 10 who had a stem cell transplant for acute lymphoblastic leukemia, so the T cells may come from the graft donor.

The chain carries TRBV9 and TRBJ2-6; a weak D match, TRBD2 (5 bases). V was cut by 4 bases and J by 4 bases, with 9 bases left in between. The CDR3 totals 14 residues. Germline V lookup: CDR1 SGDLS, CDR2 YYNGEE. The CDR3 DNA is TGTGCCAGCAGCCCTGGAGGAGGGGCCAACGTCCTGACTTTC. The encoded protein is CASSPGGGANVLTF.

There are many counts of this clonotype. The genes are TRBV9 and TRBJ2-1; no definite D call. V lost 0 bases and J lost 2, with 9 bases in between. This CDR3 is 15 amino acids long. Germline lookup yields CDR1 SGDLS and CDR2 YYNGEE. The CDR3 here is CASSVADGTYNEQFF. In nucleotides, the CDR3 is TGTGCCAGCAGCGTAGCTGACGGAACCTACAATGAGCAGTTCTTC.

There are many counts of this clonotype. The genes are TRBV4-3 and TRBJ1-2; TRBD1 is a possible D gene (5 bases). From germline, CDR1 is LGHNA and CDR2 YSLEER. V was clipped by 0 bases and J by 6 bases, with 14 bases between them. This CDR3 spans 15 amino acids. The CDR3 region has the DNA TGCGCCAGCAGCCAAGATGGGGGTCTTGGGAATGGCTACACCTTC. Its translation: CASSQDGGLGNGYTF.

This clonotype showed up just a few times. This rearrangement joins TRBV2 to TRBJ2-7; 11 bases agree with TRBD2. The CDR3 has 16 amino acids. Germline CDR1 reads SNHLY; CDR2 reads FYNNEI. Trimming cost V 6 bases and J 3 bases; bases outside gene matches: 10. DNA of the CDR3: TGTGCCAGCAGGACCGCTAGCGGGAGGCCCTTCTACGAGCAGTACTTC. Residues: CASRTASGRPFYEQYF.

J is TRBJ1-1 and V is TRBV4-1; tentative D call: TRBD1 (5 bases). This CDR3 has 14 residues. Germline CDR1 is MGHRA and CDR2 is YSYEKL. Between the trimmed V and J ends, which lost 3 bases and 1 base, there was a span of 9 bases. This chain's CDR3 is CASSHWGRNTEAFF. The CDR3 DNA follows: TGCGCCAGCAGCCATTGGGGGAGGAACACTGAAGCTTTCTTT.

This clonotype was observed at least ten times. The chain employs TRBV7-2 and TRBJ2-3, with TRBD2 as a possible D gene (6 bases). V lost 1 base to trimming and J lost 6 bases, with 14 bases between them. The V gene's germline CDR1 is SGHTA and CDR2 FQGNSA. The CDR3 covers 15 residues. The CDR3 DNA reads as TGTGCCAGCAGCTTAGGCGTCCATGGGGGGGATACGCAGTATTTT. Residues: CASSLGVHGGDTQYF.

The table lists this clonotype with a few counts. This chain uses TRBV24-1 with TRBJ1-2, with a possible D match to TRBD1 (6 bases). Trimming stripped 3 bases from V and 8 bases from J, with 15 bases between. The CDR3 loop spans 14 amino acids. Germline CDR1 KGHDR, CDR2 SFDVKD. For the CDR3, the DNA is TGTGCCACCAGTGATGCCAGGGGATTTCGCGGCTACACCTTC. Its translation is CATSDARGFRGYTF.

The V call is TRBV6-1, the J call TRBJ1-5; the D is unclear. Trimming removed 1 base from V and 6 bases from J, with 10 bases in between. Per germline, CDR1 MNHNS and CDR2 SASEGT. The CDR3 has 14 amino acids. The CDR3 sequence: CASSEDWWGQPQHF. DNA of the CDR3: TGTGCCAGCAGTGAAGACTGGTGGGGTCAGCCCCAGCATTTT.

The gene calls are TRBV14 and TRBJ2-7, with D unclear. The ends were cut back, 3 bases at V and 6 bases at J, with 12 bases in the middle. CDR3 length: 13 residues. The germline gives CDR1 SGHDN, CDR2 FVKESK. CDR3 coding DNA: TGTGCCAGCAGCCACCGGGTCTCACTCGAGCAGTACTTC. Translated: CASSHRVSLEQYF.

This sequence joins TRBV29-1 and TRBJ1-2; a weak D match, TRBD1 (5 bases). V was pared by 2 bases and J by 7 bases, with 17 bases between. This CDR3 comprises 14 residues. Germline-derived CDR1 and CDR2 are SQVTM and ANQGSEA. The chain's CDR3 is CSVEIRRTSAGYTF. As DNA, the CDR3 is TGCAGCGTTGAAATTCGCAGGACATCAGCTGGCTACACCTTC.

This clonotype has a count of ten or more. The rearrangement joins TRBV12-3 or TRBV12-4 to TRBJ2-7, with a possible D match to TRBD2 (5 bases). V was cut by 5 bases and J by 0 bases, with 14 bases left in between. This CDR3 is built from 15 residues. CDR3 loop: CASSRWTGSSYEQYF. DNA for the CDR3: TGTGCCAGCAGTCGTTGGACGGGGAGCTCCTACGAGCAGTACTTC.

This clonotype was seen only a few times. V gene TRBV6-5 combines with J gene TRBJ1-2; D is ambiguous. Germline CDR1 reads MNHEY; CDR2 reads SVGAGI. Trimming shortened V by 5 bases and J by 2 bases, and 12 bases separated the two germline ends. This CDR3 has 14 amino acids. Here the CDR3 DNA reads TGTGCCAGCAGTCTACCGGGAGAAAACTATGGCTACACCTTC. As protein: CASSLPGENYGYTF.

The chain is built from TRBV28 and TRBJ2-5; D uncertain. The CDR3 runs 12 residues. V lost 5 bases to trimming and J lost 9 bases, with 13 bases between them. Germline V gene data show CDR1 as MDHEN and CDR2 as SYDVKM. The CDR3 region is CASSRRPGPQYF. CDR3 coding DNA: TGTGCCAGCAGTAGGCGGCCCGGGCCCCAGTACTTC.

This clonotype has at least ten counts. The J gene is TRBJ2-7, the V gene TRBV10-3; D is possibly TRBD1 (5 bases). The CDR3 runs to 11 residues. Germline CDR1 reads ENHRY; CDR2 reads SYGVKD. V lost 10 bases to trimming and J lost 11 bases, with 18 bases between them. DNA of the CDR3: TGTGCCACGACTTGGGGCCTGCAGGAGTACTTC. As protein: CATTWGLQEYF.

This clonotype was observed many times. The rearrangement links TRBV9 to TRBJ2-3; TRBD1 agrees at 8 bases. Germline V gene data show CDR1 as SGDLS and CDR2 as YYNGEE. The CDR3 has 18 residues. The V gene end was trimmed by 0 bases and the J gene end by 3 bases; junction bases not matched to a gene: 12. The CDR3 sequence is CASSVVPFGTGLTDTQYF. Here the CDR3 DNA reads TGTGCCAGCAGCGTAGTGCCTTTTGGGACAGGTTTAACAGATACGCAGTATTTT.

The chain carries TRBV9 and TRBJ2-3, with 16 nucleotides matching TRBD2. Trimming removed 4 bases from V and 3 bases from J; junction bases left unmatched: 5. This CDR3 contains 17 residues. Germline V gives CDR1 SGDLS, CDR2 YYNGEE. CDR3 DNA sequence: TGTGCCAGCAGCACGGGACTAGCGGGAGGGGGTACAGATACGCAGTATTTT. Encoded protein: CASSTGLAGGGTDTQYF.

The chain employs TRBV6-1 and TRBJ1-5; D is possibly TRBD1 (6 bases). V was cut by 1 base and J by 6 bases, with 13 bases left in between. There are 15 residues in the CDR3. CDR1 and CDR2 from the germline V gene are MNHNS and SASEGT. CDR3 nucleotide sequence: TGTGCCAGCAGTGAAGAGGGAGGGGGAGGTCAGCCCCAGCATTTT. As protein: CASSEEGGGGQPQHF.

This clonotype appeared many times. V usage is TRBV20-1 and J usage is TRBJ2-5; 10 nucleotides match TRBD2. With V trimmed by 5 bases and J by 5 bases, 5 bases remained unmatched. Looked up from germline, CDR1 is DFQATT and CDR2 is SNEGSKA (reference sequence). This CDR3 has 13 amino acids. The CDR3 bases are TGCAGTGCTTTCAGCGGGAGGGGGGAGACCCAGTACTTC. This translates into CSAFSGRGETQYF.